One and the same sample provided the 20 T cell receptor beta chains below, sequenced in a study of T-cell reconstitution after alpha-beta-depleted transplantation in children. Molecular barcoding with unique molecular identifiers was used for the TCRbeta library. TCRdb fed the PCR reads into MiXCR, producing one record per CDR3 protein. The profile shows hundreds of thousands of distinct CDR3 sequences, over 10% of them singletons. Source: PBMCs, mostly from graft donor cells, taken 360 days after TCRalphabeta/CD19-depleted stem cell transplant. The source is a male patient aged 10-17 years who had a stem cell transplant for acute myeloid leukemia, so the T cells may come from the graft donor.

The sample holds a few counts of this clonotype. V is TRBV12-3 or TRBV12-4 and J is TRBJ2-3; 7 nucleotides agree with TRBD2. The CDR3 runs to 18 residues. J was trimmed by 1 base and V by 5 bases; bases with no gene match: 15. As DNA, the CDR3 is TGTGCCAGCAGTCTAACGGGACTCCTGGGGAGGGGCACAGATACGCAGTATTTT. It translates to CASSLTGLLGRGTDTQYF.

This clonotype showed up just a few times. This chain joins TRBV7-2 and TRBJ2-7; 12 bases map to TRBD2. The CDR3 sequence is 16 residues long. After removal of 1 base from V and 3 bases from J, the junction contained 4 bases not matched to a gene. Germline V CDR1 and CDR2: SGHTA, FQGNSA. The CDR3 is CASSLGTSGNIYEQYF. CDR3 coding DNA: TGTGCCAGCAGCTTAGGGACTAGCGGGAACATCTACGAGCAGTACTTC.

This rearrangement joins TRBV20-1 to TRBJ2-7; D unclear. The V end lost 1 base, the J end lost 0 bases, and 7 bases lay between the germline ends. Germline CDR1 is DFQATT and CDR2 is SNEGSKA (reference sequence). This CDR3 comprises 13 residues. The CDR3 nucleotides are TGCAGTGCTAGAGTCGTAAGCTCCTACGAGCAGTACTTC. Protein product: CSARVVSSYEQYF.

The chain joins TRBV29-1 to TRBJ1-5, with D unresolved. Germline V gives CDR1 SQVTM, CDR2 ANQGSEA. V was cut by 0 bases and J by 6 bases, with 6 bases left in between. The CDR3 contains 12 residues. The CDR3 nucleotides read TGCAGCGTTGAAGATCATGGTCAGCCCCAGCATTTT. It yields the protein CSVEDHGQPQHF. Combining the CDR3 with reference TRBV29-1 and TRBJ1-5 gives the whole variable domain SAVISQKPSRDICQRGTSLTIQCQVDSQVTMMFWYRQQPGQSLTLIATANQGSEATYESGFVIDKFPISRPNLTFSTLTVSNMSPEDSSIYLCSVEDHGQPQHFGDGTRLSIL.

This clonotype has more than one count but fewer than ten. The rearrangement uses TRBV20-1 and TRBJ1-3; 7 positions agree with TRBD1. The CDR3 length is 16 residues. V gave up 0 bases and J gave up 4 bases; unmatched junction bases: 9. The germline V gene has CDR1 DFQATT and CDR2 SNEGSKA (reference sequence). The CDR3 coding sequence is TGCAGTGCTAGAGATTCCGACAGGGTAGGAGGAAACACCATATATTTT. This gives the protein CSARDSDRVGGNTIYF.

The gene calls are TRBV7-6 and TRBJ1-5, with 7 bases identical to TRBD1. V shed 5 bases and J 11 bases; nucleotides not matched to a gene: 9. The CDR3 contains 13 residues. Germline values: CDR1 SGHVS, CDR2 FNYEAQ. The CDR3 is CASSPTGVSTQHF. The CDR3 DNA reads as TGTGCCAGCAGCCCCACAGGGGTATCAACCCAGCATTTT.

Many counts were recorded for this clonotype. CDR3 nucleotides: TGCAGCGTAGCCGGAATAAATGAGCAGTTCTTC. Translated: CSVAGINEQFF. J is TRBJ2-1 and V is TRBV29-1; D call uncertain. From germline, CDR1 is SQVTM and CDR2 ANQGSEA. This CDR3 spans 11 amino acids. V shed 6 bases and J shed 7 bases, with 10 bases lying between them.

The chain has TRBV28 and TRBJ2-7; D perhaps matches TRBD1 (5 bases). The germline CDR1 and CDR2 sequences are MDHEN and SYDVKM. This CDR3 contains 16 residues. V lost 5 bases to trimming and J lost 3 bases, with 20 bases between them. CDR3: CASSIYRITMDYEQYF. CDR3 DNA: TGTGCCAGCAGTATCTACAGGATTACAATGGACTACGAGCAGTACTTC.

The sample holds a few counts of this clonotype. The chain has TRBV19 and TRBJ2-4; 7 bases agree with TRBD1. V gave up 11 bases and J gave up 6 bases; unmatched junction bases: 10. Per the germline V gene, CDR1 is LNHDA and CDR2 is SQIVND (reference sequence). The CDR3 is 13 residues long. DNA of the CDR3: TGTGCCTGTCGACAGGGAGAGAGAAACATTCAGTACTTC. It encodes CACRQGERNIQYF. Looking up the rest from reference TRBV19 and TRBJ2-4 gives the full variable domain: DGGITQSPKYLFRKEGQNVTLSCEQNLNHDAMYWYRQDPGQGLRLIYYSQIVNDFQKGDIAEGYSVSREKKESFPLTVTSAQKNPTAFYLCACRQGERNIQYFGAGTRLSVL.

This clonotype was seen only a few times. This sequence joins TRBV11-2 and TRBJ2-3; 8 nucleotides agree with TRBD2. CDR1 is SGHAT and CDR2 is FQNNGV in the germline V gene. J was trimmed by 1 base and V by 3 bases; bases with no gene match: 15. This CDR3 is built from 19 residues. The CDR3 loop is CASSFSSGSAGVGTDTQYF. The CDR3 DNA sequence: TGTGCCAGCAGCTTTTCGTCTGGTTCAGCGGGAGTGGGCACAGATACGCAGTATTTT. The variable domain in full, completed from reference TRBV11-2 and TRBJ2-3, reads EAGVAQSPRYKIIEKRQSVAFWCNPISGHATLYWYQQILGQGPKLLIQFQNNGVVDDSQLPKDRFSAERLKGVDSTLKIQPAKLEDSAVYLCASSFSSGSAGVGTDTQYFGPGTRLTVL.

The chain uses TRBV6-2 or TRBV6-3 and TRBJ2-7; 9 bases match TRBD2. There are 20 residues in the CDR3. Per germline, CDR1 MNHEY and CDR2 SVGEGT. V lost 1 base and J lost 6; bases outside the gene matches: 22. Written as DNA, the CDR3 is TGTGCCAGCAGTTACTGCCCGATGGTTGACCTAGCGGGATGGTTCTGCGAGCAGTACTTC. This gives the protein CASSYCPMVDLAGWFCEQYF.

The chain has TRBV5-1 and TRBJ2-7; TRBD1 matches at 9 bases. Germline loops: CDR1 SGHRS, CDR2 YFSETQ. V lost 0 bases to trimming and J lost 6 bases; unmatched junction nucleotides: 7. The CDR3 runs to 15 residues. CDR3 loop: CASSLGAGTGFEQYF. The CDR3 DNA sequence: TGCGCCAGCAGCTTGGGGGCCGGGACAGGGTTCGAGCAGTACTTC.

The rearrangement uses TRBV4-3 and TRBJ2-1; a weak D match, TRBD1 (5 bases). Germline CDR1 is LGHNA and CDR2 is YSLEER. The V end lost 0 bases, the J end lost 6 bases, and 15 bases lay between the germline ends. The length of the CDR3 is 16 residues. CDR3 in amino acids: CASSQDRLPTGNEQFF. The CDR3 DNA is TGCGCCAGCAGCCAAGATCGACTCCCCACAGGCAATGAGCAGTTCTTC.

This clonotype was seen many times. The chain carries TRBV20-1 and TRBJ2-7; maybe TRBD2 (7 bases). V lost 8 bases and J 0 bases, leaving 20 bases between the germline ends. The germline V gene encodes CDR1 DFQATT and CDR2 SNEGSKA (reference sequence). The length of the CDR3 is 15 residues. In DNA, the CDR3 is TGCAGTCCCCTAGGGGGACTATCCCTCTCCTACGAGCAGTACTTC. Translating it yields CSPLGGLSLSYEQYF.

DNA of the CDR3: TGTGCCAGCAGCACACAACCGGGACAGACTTACGAGCAGTACTTC. Amino acids: CASSTQPGQTYEQYF. The gene calls are TRBV21-1 and TRBJ2-7; the D call TRBD1 from the table was never checked on the DNA. TRBV21-1 constitutes a pseudogene. This CDR3 is 15 amino acids long.

This clonotype came up a few times. This chain joins TRBV20-1 and TRBJ1-3, with D perhaps matching TRBD1 (6 bases). Trimming shortened V by 5 bases and J by 4 bases, and 18 bases separated the two germline ends. Germline V gene lookup returns CDR1 DFQATT and CDR2 SNEGSKA (reference sequence). CDR3 length: 15 amino acids. The CDR3 region is CSAPSWGAPGNTIYF. CDR3 DNA sequence: TGCAGTGCTCCTAGCTGGGGGGCGCCCGGAAACACCATATATTTT.

A few counts support this clonotype. The chain carries TRBV7-6 and TRBJ1-1; D is ambiguous. Germline values: CDR1 SGHVS, CDR2 FNYEAQ. The CDR3 has 15 residues. Deletions cut 5 bases from V and 10 bases from J, with 23 bases between. CDR3 bases: TGTGCCAGCAGCCCCAGTGTTGGGCCATGGCCAGGAGCTTTCTTT. Translating gives CASSPSVGPWPGAFF.

This clonotype was counted only a few times. This chain connects TRBV7-6 to TRBJ2-7; 7 nucleotides line up with TRBD2. CDR1 SGHVS and CDR2 FNYEAQ come from the germline V gene. This CDR3 spans 15 amino acids. Trimming cost V 3 bases and J 2 bases; bases outside gene matches: 7. CDR3 sequence reads: CASSFGGTTAYEQYF. In nucleotides, the CDR3 is TGTGCCAGCAGCTTTGGAGGGACTACGGCCTACGAGCAGTACTTC.

The chain is built from TRBV28 and TRBJ2-7; 7 bases are shared with TRBD2. The CDR3 is 13 residues long. Trimming removed 6 bases from V and 3 bases from J; junction bases left unmatched: 5. Germline CDR1 reads MDHEN; CDR2 reads SYDVKM. The CDR3 DNA is TGTGCCAGCAGCCGGGGGGACCGCTACGAGCAGTACTTC. Protein: CASSRGDRYEQYF.

This clonotype was picked up many times. The rearrangement joins TRBV7-2 to TRBJ2-1; 8 bases line up with TRBD2. CDR3 length equals 17 residues. The ends lost 5 bases at V and 0 bases at J; junction bases unmatched: 9. The germline gives CDR1 SGHTA, CDR2 FQGNSA. The CDR3 protein is CASSPSSGRGSYNEQFF. CDR3 nucleotides: TGTGCCAGCAGCCCTTCAAGCGGGAGAGGCTCCTACAATGAGCAGTTCTTC.